These T cell receptor beta chains were read from a single sample in a study of control samples from healthy donors and cancer patients. Sequencing used immunoSEQ multiplex PCR; TCRdb keeps in-frame clones, though not all of them. The sample has 150,000 to 200,000 clones; around 94% are singletons. The material sequenced was blood. All receptors derive from a woman under 30 in good health. Each CDR3 is given with its conserved first and last residue. A D gene is named only where the DNA matches it firmly. Some rows mark clone size as missing; the rest say once, few, many or name a class of expanded clone.

j_gene | d_gene | abundance | v_gene | CDR3nt | CDR3aa
TRBJ1-3 | TRBD1 | NA | TRBV19 | TGTGCCAGTAGTAAAGTGACAGGGAAGCCTGGAAACACCATATATTTT | CASSKVTGKPGNTIYF
TRBJ2-7 | NA | NA | TRBV9 | TGTGCCAGCAGCGTAGATCTAGCCGGCAAAGAGCAGTACTTC | CASSVDLAGKEQYF
TRBJ1-4 | NA | NA | TRBV11-2 | TGTGCCAGCAGCAGCTTAGATATCGGTTCAGGGTTCGGGGACTCCAAACTGTTTTTT | CASSSLDIGSGFGDSKLFF
TRBJ2-7 | TRBD2 | once | TRBV19 | TGTGCCAGTAGTAAGGCGGGAGGGAACTCCTACGAGCAGTACTTC | CASSKAGGNSYEQYF
TRBJ2-2 | NA | few | TRBV6-2/TRBV6-3 | TGTGCCAGCAGTTTCGGGACTGGCATCCCCGGGGAGCTGTTTTTT | CASSFGTGIPGELFF
TRBJ1-3 | NA | once | TRBV5-6 | TGTGCCAGCAGCTTGTCGGCTTCTAGAAACACCATATATTTT | CASSLSASRNTIYF
TRBJ2-1 | TRBD2 | NA | TRBV11-2 | TGTGCCAGCAGCTTAAACAGCGGGAGCAACAATGAGCAGTTCTTC | CASSLNSGSNNEQFF
TRBJ2-5 | TRBD2 | NA | TRBV5-1 | TGCGCCAGCAGCGTCACGGGGGGAGAGACCCAGTACTTC | CASSVTGGETQYF
TRBJ2-7 | NA | once | TRBV15 | TGTGCCACCAGCAGAGATGCGGGACAAAGCTACGAGCAGTACTTC | CATSRDAGQSYEQYF
TRBJ2-7 | TRBD1 | NA | TRBV2 | TGTGCCAGCAGTACACAGGGGAACTCCTACGAGCAGTACTTC | CASSTQGNSYEQYF
TRBJ2-7 | TRBD1 | NA | TRBV2 | TGTGCCAGCAGGAGGTTGGACAGGTCCGACTACGAGCAGTACTTC | CASRRLDRSDYEQYF
TRBJ1-2 | NA | NA | TRBV6-5 | TGTGCCAGCAGTTACGGTAGCCTCTATGGCTACACCTTC | CASSYGSLYGYTF
TRBJ1-3 | TRBD1 | NA | TRBV11-2 | TGTGCCAGCAGCCTACAGGGGAGCTCTGGAAACACCATATATTTT | CASSLQGSSGNTIYF
TRBJ2-3 | NA | NA | TRBV5-1 | TGCGCCAGCAGCTTGCAGCGCACAGATACGCAGTATTTT | CASSLQRTDTQYF
TRBJ2-3 | NA | NA | TRBV2 | TGTGCCGGCTCAGGAGCTGATACGCAGTATTTT | CAGSGADTQYF
TRBJ1-6 | TRBD1 | NA | TRBV6-5 | TGTGCCAGCAGGCCCCGGACAGGGGGACGTTCGCCCCTCCACTTT | CASRPRTGGRSPLHF
TRBJ1-4 | NA | NA | TRBV6-5 | TGTGCCAGCAGTTGGGGGGTGGGAGGAATCGGGGAAAAACTGTTTTTT | CASSWGVGGIGEKLFF
TRBJ1-4 | NA | NA | TRBV11-3 | TGTGCCAGCAGCTTAGAGGGGTCATATGAAAAACTGTTTTTT | CASSLEGSYEKLFF
TRBJ1-5 | TRBD1 | NA | TRBV6-6 | TGTGCCAGCAGTTACAGGACAGGGAATAGCAATCAGCCCCAGCATTTT | CASSYRTGNSNQPQHF
TRBJ2-3 | TRBD2 | NA | TRBV4-2 | TGTGCCAGCAGCCAAGGACTAGCGGGAGAGGTTGGCACAGATACGCAGTATTTT | CASSQGLAGEVGTDTQYF
TRBJ1-1 | TRBD1 | NA | TRBV4-2 | TGTGCCAGCAGCCAAGCTTTGGACAGGGATTGGGGCAATCAGGCTTTCTTT | CASSQALDRDWGNQAFF
TRBJ1-2 | NA | NA | TRBV6-6 | TGTGCCAGCCGGGCCTCCGACGGAAACTATGGCTACACCTTC | CASRASDGNYGYTF
TRBJ2-1 | TRBD2 | NA | TRBV10-1 | TGCGCCAGCAGTGAGTCTCGGGCTAGCGGGGGATTTGAGCAGTTCTTC | CASSESRASGGFEQFF
TRBJ2-7 | NA | NA | TRBV24-1 | TGTGCCACCAGTGATTCACCGGACAGCGAGCAGTACTTC | CATSDSPDSEQYF
TRBJ1-4 | TRBD1 | NA | TRBV7-2 | TGTGCCAGCAGCTTAGGCGGGACAGGGGATGAAAAACTGTTTTTT | CASSLGGTGDEKLFF
TRBJ1-6 | NA | few | TRBV20-1 | TGCAGTGCTAGTAGACAGCAATATAATTCACCCCTCCACTTT | CSASRQQYNSPLHF
TRBJ2-7 | TRBD1 | NA | TRBV5-4 | TGTGCCAGCAGCTTCCGGGACAGTCCCTACGAGCAGTACTTC | CASSFRDSPYEQYF
TRBJ2-7 | TRBD1 | once | TRBV19 | TGTGCCAGTAGTCAGACCGGGACAGGGGGGCAGGAGCAGTACTTC | CASSQTGTGGQEQYF
TRBJ2-7 | TRBD2 | NA | TRBV2 | TGTGCCAGCAGGGGGGAGGGACCGGTGCCCGAGCAGTACTTC | CASRGEGPVPEQYF
TRBJ2-1 | TRBD2 | NA | TRBV20-1 | TGCAGTGCTAGTAGGGCAGGGAGTGGCACTAGCGGGCATACTCCCCGATCCAATGAGCAGTTCTTC | CSASRAGSGTSGHTPRSNEQFF
TRBJ1-3 | NA | NA | TRBV7-2 | TGTGCCAGCAGGCCAGGCGACTCTGGAAACACCATATATTTT | CASRPGDSGNTIYF
TRBJ1-4 | NA | NA | TRBV6-5 | TGTGCCAGCAGTTTAGGACAGAGGGTTGAAAAACTGTTTTTT | CASSLGQRVEKLFF
TRBJ2-7 | NA | NA | TRBV4-2 | TGTGCCAGCAGCCAAGGACTAAACTACGAGCAGTACTTC | CASSQGLNYEQYF
TRBJ2-1 | NA | NA | TRBV6-1 | TGTGCCGGAGGATCGACGGGGAATGAGCAGTTCTTC | CAGGSTGNEQFF
TRBJ1-5 | NA | NA | TRBV12-3/TRBV12-4 | TGTGCCAGCAAGGGGTATAGCAATCAGCCCCAGCATTTT | CASKGYSNQPQHF
TRBJ2-4 | NA | NA | TRBV14 | TGTGCCAGCAGCCAAGCGAACAGGGAAGCGGCCAAAAACATTCAGTACTTC | CASSQANREAAKNIQYF
TRBJ2-7 | TRBD2 | few | TRBV7-9 | TGTGCCAGCAGCTCCGGGACTAGCGGGAGCGAGCAGTACTTC | CASSSGTSGSEQYF
TRBJ2-5 | TRBD2 | NA | TRBV7-2 | TGTGCCAGCAGCCGCCGGACTAGCGGGGTACAAGAGACCCAGTACTTC | CASSRRTSGVQETQYF
TRBJ2-5 | TRBD2 | NA | TRBV6-2/TRBV6-3 | TGTGCCAGCAGCACACGGGACGGGGGGGCCGGGGCGACCCAGTACTTC | CASSTRDGGAGATQYF
TRBJ1-1 | NA | NA | TRBV19 | TGTGCCAGTAGTATCGTGACAGCGAACACTGAAGCTTTCTTT | CASSIVTANTEAFF
TRBJ2-7 | TRBD2 | few | TRBV18 | TGTGCCAGCCGTTCCGGGACTAGCGGGAGCTCCTACGAGCAGTACTTC | CASRSGTSGSSYEQYF
TRBJ1-3 | TRBD1 | NA | TRBV13 | TGTGCCAGCAGCTCTGCGGGACAGAGCAGAAACACCATATATTTT | CASSSAGQSRNTIYF
TRBJ2-7 | NA | once | TRBV5-6 | TGTGCCAGCAGCTTACAGGGTGCCTACGAGCAGTACTTC | CASSLQGAYEQYF
TRBJ2-1 | NA | NA | TRBV28 | TGTGCCAGCAGTCGGCGGGAATCCTACAATGAGCAGTTCTTC | CASSRRESYNEQFF
TRBJ2-7 | NA | NA | TRBV5-4 | TGTGCCAGCAGCTCAAGTGGGGGGAAAGGCGCCTACGAGCAGTACTTC | CASSSSGGKGAYEQYF
TRBJ1-2 | TRBD1 | NA | TRBV12-3/TRBV12-4 | TGTGCCAGCACCGGACAGGGGATTGGCTACACCTTC | CASTGQGIGYTF
TRBJ2-7 | NA | NA | TRBV21-1 | TGTGCCAGCAGCAAAGGACCCTTCAAAGGGGTGTACTTC | CASSKGPFKGVYF
TRBJ2-7 | NA | NA | TRBV4-1 | TGCGCCAGCAGACCTCTAGCGAGGAGTTCCTACGAGCAGTACTTC | CASRPLARSSYEQYF
TRBJ1-5 | NA | NA | TRBV12-3/TRBV12-4 | TGTGCCAGCAGGGGGGGCAGGCAGCCCCAGCATTTT | CASRGGRQPQHF
TRBJ1-1 | NA | NA | TRBV6-2/TRBV6-3 | TGTGCCAGCAGTTTCGCGAAGCCAGGACAGTTGAACACTGAAGCTTTCTTT | CASSFAKPGQLNTEAFF
TRBJ2-1 | TRBD2 | NA | TRBV7-9 | TGTGCCAGCAGTCGGTGGGGCGGGAGGGGCTCCTACAATGAGCAGTTCTTC | CASSRWGGRGSYNEQFF
TRBJ2-5 | TRBD2 | NA | TRBV4-1 | TGCGCCAGCAGCCCGCGGACTGCCAGCGGGGGGCGAAGTGAGACCCAGTACTTC | CASSPRTASGGRSETQYF
TRBJ2-3 | TRBD1 | once | TRBV7-2 | TGTGCCAGCAGCTTAGTATGGACAGGGATTGATACGCAGTATTTT | CASSLVWTGIDTQYF